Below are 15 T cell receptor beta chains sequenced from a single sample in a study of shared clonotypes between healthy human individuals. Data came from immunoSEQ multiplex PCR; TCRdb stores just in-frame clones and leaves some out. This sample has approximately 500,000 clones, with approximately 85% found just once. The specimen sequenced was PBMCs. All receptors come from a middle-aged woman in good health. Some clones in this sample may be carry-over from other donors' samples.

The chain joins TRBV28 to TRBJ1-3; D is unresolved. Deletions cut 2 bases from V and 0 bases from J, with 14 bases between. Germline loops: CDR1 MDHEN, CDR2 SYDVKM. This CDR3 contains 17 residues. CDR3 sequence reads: CASSLNPGRGSGNTIYF. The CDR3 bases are TGTGCCAGCAGTTTAAACCCAGGACGAGGCTCTGGAAACACCATATATTTT.

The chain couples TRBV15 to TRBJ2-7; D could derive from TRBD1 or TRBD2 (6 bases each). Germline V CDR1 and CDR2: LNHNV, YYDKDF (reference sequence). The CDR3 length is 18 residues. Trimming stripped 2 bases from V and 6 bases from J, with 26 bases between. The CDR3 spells CATSRPQGTGTGMGEQYF. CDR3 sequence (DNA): TGTGCCACCAGCAGACCCCAGGGTACAGGGACTGGGATGGGCGAGCAGTACTTC.

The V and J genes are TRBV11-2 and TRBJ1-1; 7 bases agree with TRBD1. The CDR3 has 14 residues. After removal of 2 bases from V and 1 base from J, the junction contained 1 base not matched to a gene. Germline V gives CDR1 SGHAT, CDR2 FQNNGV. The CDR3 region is CASSLTGENTEAFF. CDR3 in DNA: TGTGCCAGCAGCTTAACAGGGGAGAACACTGAAGCTTTCTTT.

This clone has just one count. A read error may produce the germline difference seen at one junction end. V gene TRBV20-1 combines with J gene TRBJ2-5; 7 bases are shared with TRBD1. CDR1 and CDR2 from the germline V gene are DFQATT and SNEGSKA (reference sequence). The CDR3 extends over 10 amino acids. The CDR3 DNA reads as TGCAGTGCTAGCCGGGACAGTCTCCACTTC. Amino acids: CSASRDSLHF.

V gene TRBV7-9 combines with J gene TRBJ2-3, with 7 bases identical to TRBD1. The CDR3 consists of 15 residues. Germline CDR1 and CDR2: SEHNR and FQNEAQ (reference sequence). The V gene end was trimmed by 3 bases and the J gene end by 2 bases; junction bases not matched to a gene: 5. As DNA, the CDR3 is TGTGCCAGCAGCTTCGGGACAGCAATCACAGATACGCAGTATTTT. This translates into CASSFGTAITDTQYF. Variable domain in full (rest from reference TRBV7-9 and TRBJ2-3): DTGVSQNPRHKITKRGQNVTFRCDPISEHNRLYWYRQTLGQGPEFLTYFQNEAQLEKSRLLSDRFSAERPKGSFSTLEIQRTEQGDSAMYLCASSFGTAITDTQYFGPGTRLTVL.

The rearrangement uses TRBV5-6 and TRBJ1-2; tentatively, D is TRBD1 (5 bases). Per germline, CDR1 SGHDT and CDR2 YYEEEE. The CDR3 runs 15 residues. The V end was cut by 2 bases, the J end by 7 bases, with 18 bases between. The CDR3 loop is CASSFGDGRVGGYTF. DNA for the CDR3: TGTGCCAGCAGCTTCGGCGACGGCAGGGTCGGTGGCTACACCTTC.

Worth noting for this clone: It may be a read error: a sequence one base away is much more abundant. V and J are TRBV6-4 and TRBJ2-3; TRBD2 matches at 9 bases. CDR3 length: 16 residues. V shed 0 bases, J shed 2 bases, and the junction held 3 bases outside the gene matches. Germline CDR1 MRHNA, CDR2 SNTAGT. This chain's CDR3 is CASSDSPSGATDTQYF. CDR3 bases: TGTGCCAGCAGTGACTCGCCTAGCGGGGCCACAGATACGCAGTATTTT.

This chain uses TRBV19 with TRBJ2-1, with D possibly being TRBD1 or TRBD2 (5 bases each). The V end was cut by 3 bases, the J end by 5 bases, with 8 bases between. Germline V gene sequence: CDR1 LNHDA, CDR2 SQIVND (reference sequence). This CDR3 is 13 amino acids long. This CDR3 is CASSMGVHNEQFF. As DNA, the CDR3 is TGTGCCAGTAGTATGGGGGTACACAATGAGCAGTTCTTC.

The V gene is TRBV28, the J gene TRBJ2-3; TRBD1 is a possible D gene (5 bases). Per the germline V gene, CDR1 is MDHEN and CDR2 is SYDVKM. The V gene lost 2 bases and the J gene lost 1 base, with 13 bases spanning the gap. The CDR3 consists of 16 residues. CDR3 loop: CASSLEGVPGTDTQYF. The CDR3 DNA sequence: TGTGCCAGCAGTTTAGAAGGGGTTCCCGGCACAGATACGCAGTATTTT.

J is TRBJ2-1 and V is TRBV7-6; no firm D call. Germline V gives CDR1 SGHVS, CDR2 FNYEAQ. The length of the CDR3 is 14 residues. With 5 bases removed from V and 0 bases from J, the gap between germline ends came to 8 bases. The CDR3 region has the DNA TGTGCCAGCAGCCCGACTGTCTCCTACAATGAGCAGTTCTTC. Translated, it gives CASSPTVSYNEQFF.

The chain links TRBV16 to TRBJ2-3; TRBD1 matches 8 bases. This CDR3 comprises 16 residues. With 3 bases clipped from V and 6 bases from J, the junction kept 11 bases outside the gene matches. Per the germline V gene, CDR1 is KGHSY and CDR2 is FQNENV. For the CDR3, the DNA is TGTGCCAGCAGCCACCTAACCGGACAGGGTGGGGATACGCAGTATTTT. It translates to CASSHLTGQGGDTQYF.

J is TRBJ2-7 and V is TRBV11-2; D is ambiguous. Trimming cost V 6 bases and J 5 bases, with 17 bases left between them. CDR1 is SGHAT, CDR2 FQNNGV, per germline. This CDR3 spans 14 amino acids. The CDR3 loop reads CASSPAGRPNEQYF. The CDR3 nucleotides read TGTGCCAGCAGTCCAGCCGGACGGCCAAACGAGCAGTACTTC.

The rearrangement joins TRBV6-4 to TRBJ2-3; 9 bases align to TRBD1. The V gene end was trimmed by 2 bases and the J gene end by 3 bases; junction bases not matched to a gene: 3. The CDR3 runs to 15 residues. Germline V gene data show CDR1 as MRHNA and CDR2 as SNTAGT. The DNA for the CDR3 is TGTGCCAGCAGTGACGGGGGACAGGGAACAGATACGCAGTATTTT. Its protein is CASSDGGQGTDTQYF.

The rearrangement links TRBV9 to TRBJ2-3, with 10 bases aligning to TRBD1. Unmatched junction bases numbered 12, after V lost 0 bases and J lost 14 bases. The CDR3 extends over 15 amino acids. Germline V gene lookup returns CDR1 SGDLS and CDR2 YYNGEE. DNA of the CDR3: TGTGCCAGCAGCGTAGAGGGTCGGACCGGGACAGGGGTGTATTTT. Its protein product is CASSVEGRTGTGVYF.

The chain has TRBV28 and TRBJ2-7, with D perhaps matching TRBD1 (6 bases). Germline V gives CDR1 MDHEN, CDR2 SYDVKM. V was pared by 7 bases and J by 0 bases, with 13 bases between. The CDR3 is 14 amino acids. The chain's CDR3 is CASKITGSSYEQYF. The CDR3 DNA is TGTGCCAGCAAAATAACAGGGAGCTCCTACGAGCAGTACTTC.